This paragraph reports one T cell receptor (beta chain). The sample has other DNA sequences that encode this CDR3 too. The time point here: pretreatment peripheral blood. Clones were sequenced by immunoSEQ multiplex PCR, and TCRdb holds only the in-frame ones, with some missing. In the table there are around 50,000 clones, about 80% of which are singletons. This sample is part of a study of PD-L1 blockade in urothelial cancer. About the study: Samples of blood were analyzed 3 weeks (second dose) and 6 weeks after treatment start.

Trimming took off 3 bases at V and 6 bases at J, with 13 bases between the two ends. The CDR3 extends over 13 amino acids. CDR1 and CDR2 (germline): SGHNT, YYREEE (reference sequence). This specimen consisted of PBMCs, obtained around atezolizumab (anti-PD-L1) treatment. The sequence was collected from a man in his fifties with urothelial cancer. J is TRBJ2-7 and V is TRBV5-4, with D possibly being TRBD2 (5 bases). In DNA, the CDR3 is TGTGCCAGCAGCTCCGATCGGGGTGGCGAGCAGTACTTC. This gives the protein CASSSDRGGEQYF.